The rows below give T cell receptor beta chains drawn from one sample of a study of control samples from healthy donors and cancer patients. Libraries were prepared by immunoSEQ multiplex PCR; TCRdb keeps only in-frame clonotypes and omits some of them. Altogether 35,000 to 45,000 clones are present, about 91% being singletons, with the ten largest covering roughly 22%. The sequencing input was PBMCs. The receptor source for this set is a woman aged 40-49 years with head and neck cancer. CDR3s include the opening cysteine and the closing phenylalanine or tryptophan. D genes are given only for firm matches. Clone sizes are given selectively: once, few, many, or a class where the clone is expanded.

clone size: NA
V gene: TRBV3-1/TRBV3-2
D gene: TRBD1
J gene: TRBJ1-3
CDR3 protein: CASSPKILGQTGSGNTIYF
CDR3 DNA: TGTGCCAGCAGCCCGAAGATCCTGGGACAGACAGGCTCTGGAAACACCATATATTTT

clone size: NA
V gene: TRBV12-5
D gene: TRBD1
J gene: TRBJ1-1
CDR3 protein: CASGLVQGFHTEAFF
CDR3 DNA: TGTGCTAGTGGTTTGGTACAGGGGTTTCACACTGAAGCTTTCTTT

clone size: NA
V gene: TRBV6-5
D gene: NA
J gene: TRBJ1-5
CDR3 protein: CASSRGQEPQHF
CDR3 DNA: TGTGCCAGCAGTCGGGGGCAAGAGCCCCAGCATTTT

clone size: NA
V gene: TRBV29-1
D gene: TRBD2
J gene: TRBJ2-4
CDR3 protein: CSVGGLARENLAKNIQYF
CDR3 DNA: TGCAGCGTTGGAGGACTAGCGAGGGAGAATCTAGCCAAAAACATTCAGTACTTC

clone size: NA
V gene: TRBV5-6
D gene: NA
J gene: TRBJ1-2
CDR3 protein: CASSLVPSNGYTF
CDR3 DNA: TGTGCCAGCAGCTTGGTCCCCAGTAATGGCTACACCTTC

clone size: NA
V gene: TRBV2
D gene: NA
J gene: TRBJ2-7
CDR3 protein: CASIRNTAYEQYF
CDR3 DNA: TGTGCCAGCATAAGGAACACTGCCTACGAGCAGTACTTC

clone size: once
V gene: TRBV21-1
D gene: NA
J gene: TRBJ2-5
CDR3 protein: CASSKSCQGRETQYF
CDR3 DNA: TGTGCCAGCAGCAAATCCTGCCAGGGGAGGGAGACCCAGTACTTC

clone size: NA
V gene: TRBV5-1
D gene: NA
J gene: TRBJ1-4
CDR3 protein: CASSLEGGNEKLFF
CDR3 DNA: TGCGCCAGCAGCTTGGAGGGGGGGAATGAAAAACTGTTTTTT

clone size: NA
V gene: TRBV7-9
D gene: TRBD2
J gene: TRBJ2-7
CDR3 protein: CASSPSGRADEQYF
CDR3 DNA: TGTGCCAGCAGCCCAAGCGGGAGGGCAGACGAGCAGTACTTC

clone size: NA
V gene: TRBV19
D gene: NA
J gene: TRBJ2-1
CDR3 protein: CASNSGTSSYNEQFF
CDR3 DNA: TGTGCCAGTAACAGCGGGACAAGCTCCTACAATGAGCAGTTCTTC

clone size: medium-sized
V gene: TRBV6-5
D gene: TRBD2
J gene: TRBJ2-5
CDR3 protein: CASGAGGDQETQYF
CDR3 DNA: TGTGCCAGCGGAGCGGGAGGAGACCAAGAGACCCAGTACTTC

clone size: NA
V gene: TRBV9
D gene: NA
J gene: TRBJ1-6
CDR3 protein: CASSVRDVNVYNSPLHF
CDR3 DNA: TGTGCCAGCAGCGTGCGTGATGTGAATGTGTATAATTCACCCCTCCACTTT

clone size: once
V gene: TRBV19
D gene: NA
J gene: TRBJ2-3
CDR3 protein: CASTLTGPSPGTDTQYF
CDR3 DNA: TGTGCCAGTACCCTTACGGGACCCTCTCCGGGCACAGATACGCAGTATTTT

clone size: NA
V gene: TRBV27
D gene: TRBD1
J gene: TRBJ1-5
CDR3 protein: CASSLETGNQPQHF
CDR3 DNA: TGTGCCAGCAGTTTGGAGACAGGGAATCAGCCCCAGCATTTT

clone size: NA
V gene: TRBV5-8
D gene: NA
J gene: TRBJ1-2
CDR3 protein: CASSSRTYGYTF
CDR3 DNA: TGTGCCAGCAGCTCTCGTACGTATGGCTACACCTTC

clone size: NA
V gene: TRBV2
D gene: NA
J gene: TRBJ2-7
CDR3 protein: CASTERYHGYEQYF
CDR3 DNA: TGTGCCAGCACGGAGCGCTACCATGGCTACGAGCAGTACTTC

clone size: NA
V gene: TRBV5-1
D gene: NA
J gene: TRBJ2-1
CDR3 protein: CASSFRRPSSYNEQFF
CDR3 DNA: TGCGCCAGCAGCTTCCGACGGCCTAGCTCCTACAATGAGCAGTTCTTC

clone size: NA
V gene: TRBV5-4
D gene: TRBD2
J gene: TRBJ2-1
CDR3 protein: CASSGKSGLAGGEQFF
CDR3 DNA: TGTGCCAGCAGCGGAAAATCGGGACTAGCGGGAGGTGAGCAGTTCTTC

clone size: NA
V gene: TRBV19
D gene: TRBD2
J gene: TRBJ2-1
CDR3 protein: CASSPLAGVFSNEQFF
CDR3 DNA: TGTGCCAGTAGTCCACTAGCGGGAGTCTTTTCCAATGAGCAGTTCTTC

clone size: NA
V gene: TRBV28
D gene: TRBD1
J gene: TRBJ1-1
CDR3 protein: CASSKRTGHTEAFF
CDR3 DNA: TGTGCCAGCAGTAAGCGGACAGGGCACACTGAAGCTTTCTTT

clone size: NA
V gene: TRBV30
D gene: TRBD1
J gene: TRBJ1-1
CDR3 protein: CAWSPLDRGNTEAFF
CDR3 DNA: TGTGCCTGGAGTCCCCTGGACAGGGGAAACACTGAAGCTTTCTTT

clone size: NA
V gene: TRBV19
D gene: NA
J gene: TRBJ2-6
CDR3 protein: CASSPGQRSGANVLTF
CDR3 DNA: TGTGCCAGTAGTCCCGGACAGCGCTCTGGGGCCAACGTCCTGACTTTC

clone size: once
V gene: TRBV25-1
D gene: NA
J gene: TRBJ1-2
CDR3 protein: CASSEFSGNGYTF
CDR3 DNA: TGTGCCAGCAGTGAATTTTCGGGGAATGGCTACACCTTC

clone size: NA
V gene: TRBV27
D gene: NA
J gene: TRBJ1-2
CDR3 protein: CASSPTGGYGYTF
CDR3 DNA: TGTGCCAGCAGCCCGACAGGAGGTTATGGCTACACCTTC